The T cell receptor beta chain under discussion was sequenced for a study of immune evolution from preneoplasia to lung adenocarcinoma. About the research overall: HLA loss of heterozygosity: roughly 6.4% AIS, under 19% MIA, approximately 31% ADC, none AAH.

The assay was immunoSEQ multiplex PCR, and TCRdb's table has in-frame clones only and misses some. Among under 15,000 clones listed, about 85% were seen once. Study-wide results and caveats: Normal lung had highest clonality; later lesions appeared denser, more diverse.

As for this clone: Its antigen is undetermined.

Trimming at V came to 0 bases and at J to 9 bases, leaving 8 bases not matched to a gene. CDR1 and CDR2 (germline): SGHRS, YFSETQ. The CDR3 totals 16 residues. Resections took place in Japan or China from about 2014 to 2018. Each case's diagnosis was confirmed by two pathologists on H&E. This sequence was found in a donor aged 70 or over with lung adenocarcinoma. The chain recombines TRBV5-1 with TRBJ2-1; 11 bases align to TRBD1. The sequenced material came from FFPE lung adenocarcinoma in situ tissue. This CDR3 is CASSLVARTGGGEQFF. CDR3 coding DNA: TGCGCCAGCAGCTTGGTGGCCAGGACAGGGGGCGGTGAGCAGTTCTTC.